This T cell receptor (beta chain) is drawn from a study of blood T cell repertoires in COVID-19. Across the study: The origin of the acute and convalescent COVID-19 samples was the United States, Italy and Spain.

This clone was seen only a few times. As processed by the authors: The authors estimated nucleated cell counts from reference gene primer amplification. Libraries were prepared by immunoSEQ multiplex PCR; TCRdb keeps only in-frame clonotypes and omits some of them. From that table come the V and J calls and clone size; the DNA was used to work out D and trimming. The table has more than 85,000 clones, around 86% seen once. The source material was peripheral blood. The sequence was obtained from a middle-aged man with active or convalescent COVID-19.

The CDR3 protein is CATSTGTGSGEQYF. The CDR3 DNA follows: TGTGCCACCTCGACCGGGACAGGGAGCGGAGAGCAGTACTTC. This chain connects TRBV7-2 to TRBJ2-7, with 9 bases that match TRBD1. This CDR3 is 14 amino acids long. V shed 10 bases and J 7 bases; nucleotides not matched to a gene: 14. Germline CDR1 reads SGHTA; CDR2 reads FQGNSA. Drawing the rest from reference TRBV7-2 and TRBJ2-7, the complete variable domain is GAGVSQSPSNKVTEKGKDVELRCDPISGHTALYWYRQSLGQGLEFLIYFQGNSAPDKSGLPSDRFSAERTGGSVSTLTIQRTQQEDSAVYLCATSTGTGSGEQYFGPGTRLTVT.